Listed below are T cell receptor beta chains from one sample, sequenced in a study of cytomegalovirus exposure and HLA in healthy donors. This table comes from immunoSEQ multiplex PCR, and its TCRdb copy is limited to in-frame clones, with some not included. This sample's table has 140,000 to 150,000 clones. Sequenced input: PBMCs. All receptors derive from a male donor in good health and CMV-seronegative. Both conserved end residues are part of each CDR3. D genes are given only for firm matches.

d_gene	v_gene	j_gene	CDR3aa	CDR3nt
-	TRBV27	TRBJ1-1	CASSSRAGTEAFF	TGTGCCAGCAGTTCGAGGGCCGGGACTGAAGCTTTCTTT
-	TRBV6-1	TRBJ2-3	CASSETGDTQYF	TGTGCCAGCAGTGAAACGGGGGATACGCAGTATTTT
-	TRBV19	TRBJ1-5	CASSTQGSNQPQHF	TGTGCCAGTAGTACCCAGGGGAGCAATCAGCCCCAGCATTTT
TRBD1	TRBV15	TRBJ1-2	CATSSEQGLYGYTF	TGTGCCACCAGCAGTGAACAGGGGTTATATGGCTACACCTTC
TRBD1	TRBV30	TRBJ2-1	CAWSVGTAYNEQFF	TGTGCCTGGAGTGTGGGGACAGCTTACAATGAGCAGTTCTTC
-	TRBV30	TRBJ1-1	CAWSLGGRTEAFF	TGTGCCTGGAGTTTAGGAGGGCGGACTGAAGCTTTCTTT
TRBD2	TRBV5-1	TRBJ2-3	CASSSEKTSGSGDTQYF	TGCGCCAGCAGCTCCGAAAAGACTAGCGGGAGCGGGGATACGCAGTATTTT
TRBD1	TRBV6-5	TRBJ1-2	CASSLGDSAYGYTF	TGTGCCAGCAGTCTTGGGGACAGCGCTTATGGCTACACCTTC
-	TRBV7-6	TRBJ2-2	CASSLAHGELFF	TGTGCCAGCAGCTTAGCCCACGGGGAGCTGTTTTTT
TRBD1	TRBV15	TRBJ1-2	CATSRGQGAYGYTF	TGTGCCACCAGCAGGGGACAGGGCGCCTATGGCTACACCTTC
TRBD1	TRBV5-8	TRBJ2-3	CASSARTGSDTQYF	TGTGCCAGCAGCGCGAGGACAGGATCAGATACGCAGTATTTT
-	TRBV27	TRBJ1-1	CASSSLTRNTEAFF	TGTGCCAGCAGTTCGCTTACACGGAACACTGAAGCTTTCTTT
TRBD1	TRBV5-6	TRBJ2-7	CASSMTGGRYEQYF	TGTGCCAGCAGCATGACAGGGGGTCGGTACGAGCAGTACTTC
-	TRBV10-2	TRBJ2-7	CASSGGGDEQYF	TGCGCCAGCAGTGGGGGAGGTGACGAGCAGTACTTC
TRBD1	TRBV27	TRBJ1-2	CASSFTGAVGGYTF	TGTGCCAGCAGTTTTACAGGGGCAGTTGGTGGCTACACCTTC
-	TRBV6-6	TRBJ2-7	CATLGGGGEQYF	TGTGCCACCTTGGGGGGGGGCGGCGAGCAGTACTTC
-	TRBV27	TRBJ2-7	CASSYDSRDEQYF	TGTGCCAGCAGCTACGATTCCAGGGACGAGCAGTACTTC
-	TRBV25-1	TRBJ2-4	CASSDPRGAGLNIQYF	TGTGCCAGCAGTGACCCGAGAGGAGCGGGTTTAAACATTCAGTACTTC
-	TRBV28	TRBJ1-2	CASSSDRYLWGYTF	TGTGCCAGCAGTTCGGACAGATACCTATGGGGCTACACCTTC
TRBD1	TRBV14	TRBJ2-1	CASSPDRGPYNEQFF	TGTGCCAGCAGCCCCGACAGGGGCCCCTACAATGAGCAGTTCTTC
-	TRBV19	TRBJ1-1	CASNGGIQMNTEAFF	TGTGCCAGTAATGGAGGGATCCAAATGAACACTGAAGCTTTCTTT
TRBD1	TRBV13	TRBJ1-1	CASSSTGTGPMNTEAFF	TGTGCCAGCAGCTCGACCGGGACAGGGCCTATGAACACTGAAGCTTTCTTT
-	TRBV18	TRBJ2-1	CASSPHPRNEQFF	TGTGCCAGCTCACCCCATCCCCGGAATGAGCAGTTCTTC
-	TRBV30	TRBJ2-5	CAWSWNGRGETQYF	TGTGCCTGGAGTTGGAACGGGAGAGGAGAGACCCAGTACTTC
-	TRBV27	TRBJ2-7	CASSQGREYEQYF	TGTGCCAGCAGCCAGGGTAGAGAGTACGAGCAGTACTTC